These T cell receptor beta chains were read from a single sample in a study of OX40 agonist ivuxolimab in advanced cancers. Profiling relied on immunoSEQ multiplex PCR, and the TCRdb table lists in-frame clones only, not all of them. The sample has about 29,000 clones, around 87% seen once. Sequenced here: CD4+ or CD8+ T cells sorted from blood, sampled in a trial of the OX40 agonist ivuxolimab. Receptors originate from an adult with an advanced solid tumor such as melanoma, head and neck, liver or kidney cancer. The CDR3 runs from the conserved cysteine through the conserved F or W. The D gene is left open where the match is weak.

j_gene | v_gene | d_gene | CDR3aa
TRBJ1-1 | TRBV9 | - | CASSVGNSMNTEAFF
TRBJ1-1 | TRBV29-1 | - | CSVEGAFF
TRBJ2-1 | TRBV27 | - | CASSLSLGHSNEQFF
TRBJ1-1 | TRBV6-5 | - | CASSYGQRIMNTEAFF
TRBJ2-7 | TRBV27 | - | CASSLILNYEQYF
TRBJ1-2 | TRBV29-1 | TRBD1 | CSVPDRAGYTF
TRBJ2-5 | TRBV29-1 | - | CSVEGWGETQYF
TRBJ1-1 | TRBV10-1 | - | CASSESMVARTEAFF
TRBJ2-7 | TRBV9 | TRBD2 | CASSVQREGRYEQYF
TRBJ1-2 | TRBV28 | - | CASRLPGAPYGYTF
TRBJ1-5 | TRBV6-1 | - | CASSEVGGPDSNQPQHF
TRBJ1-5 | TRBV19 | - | CASSIALVQPQHF
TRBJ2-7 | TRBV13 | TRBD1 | CASSFGQGYEQYF
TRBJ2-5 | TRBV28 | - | CASRPGSQETQYF
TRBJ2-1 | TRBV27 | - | CASSLLRPRPKGPYNEQFF
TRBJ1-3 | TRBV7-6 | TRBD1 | CASSQGQAGNTIYF
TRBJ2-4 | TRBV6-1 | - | CASSVTTDPRIIQYF
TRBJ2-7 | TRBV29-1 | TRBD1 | CSVVGGLNEQYF
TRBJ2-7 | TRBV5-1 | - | CASSLDSEAFYEQYF
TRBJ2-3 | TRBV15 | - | CATSRDGTGTDTQYF
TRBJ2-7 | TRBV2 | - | CASTGVWREQYF
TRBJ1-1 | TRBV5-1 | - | CASSLLGGTPEAFF
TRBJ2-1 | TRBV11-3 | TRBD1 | CASSLEGGQGALGEQFF
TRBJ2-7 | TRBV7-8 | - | CASSSDFLAYEQYF
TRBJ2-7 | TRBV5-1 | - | CASSLEQESYEQYF
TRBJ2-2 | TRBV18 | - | CASSPLRDTATGELFF
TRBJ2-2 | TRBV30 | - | CAWAGDSGELFF
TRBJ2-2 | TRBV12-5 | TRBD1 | CASAWDSSNTGELFF
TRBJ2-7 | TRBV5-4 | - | CASSLGQSGYEQYF
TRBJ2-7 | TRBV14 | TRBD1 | CASSQWPGQVMDEQYF
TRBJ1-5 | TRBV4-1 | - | CASSPLQGRQPQHF
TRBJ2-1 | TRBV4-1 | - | CASSHLEGREQFF
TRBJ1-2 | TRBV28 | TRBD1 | CASRSTGLGNYGYTF
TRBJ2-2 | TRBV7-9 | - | CASSHTGSGTGELFF
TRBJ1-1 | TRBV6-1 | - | CASGSGNEAFF
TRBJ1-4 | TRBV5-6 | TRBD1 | CASSYALTGTNEKLFF
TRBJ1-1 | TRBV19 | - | CASGTLNTEAFF
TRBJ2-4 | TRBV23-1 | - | CASSHFGRLAKNIQYF
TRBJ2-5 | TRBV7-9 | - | CASSALTSRGETQYF
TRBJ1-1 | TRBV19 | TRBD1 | CASKPTGQGTTEAFF
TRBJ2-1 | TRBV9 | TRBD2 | CASSGPHGTSGRNEQFF
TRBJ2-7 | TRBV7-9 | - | CASSRDPHEQYF
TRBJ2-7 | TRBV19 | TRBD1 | CATRPWDSAYEQYF
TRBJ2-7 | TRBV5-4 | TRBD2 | CASSPGGLSYEQYF